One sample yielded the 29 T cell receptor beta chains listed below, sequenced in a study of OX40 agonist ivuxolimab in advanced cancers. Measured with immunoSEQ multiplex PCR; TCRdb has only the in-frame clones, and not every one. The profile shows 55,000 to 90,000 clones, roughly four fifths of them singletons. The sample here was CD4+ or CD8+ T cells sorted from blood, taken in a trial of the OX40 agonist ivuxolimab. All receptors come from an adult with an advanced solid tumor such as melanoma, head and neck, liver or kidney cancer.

In DNA form, the CDR3 reads TGCGCCGGAAGAGCGGGGGGGAGTTGGACCGGGGAGCTGTTTTTT. It specifies CAGRAGGSWTGELFF. The J gene is TRBJ2-2, the V gene TRBV5-1; 10 bases line up with TRBD2. Germline V CDR1 and CDR2: SGHRS, YFSETQ. This CDR3 is built from 15 residues. V lost 10 bases and J lost 5; bases outside the gene matches: 11.

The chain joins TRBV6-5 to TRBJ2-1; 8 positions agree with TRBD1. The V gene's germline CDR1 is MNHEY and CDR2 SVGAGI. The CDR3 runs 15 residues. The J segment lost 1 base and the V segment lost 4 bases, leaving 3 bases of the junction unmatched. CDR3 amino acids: CASSSDRGSYNEQFF. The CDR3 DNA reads TGTGCCAGCAGTTCTGACAGGGGTTCCTACAATGAGCAGTTCTTC.

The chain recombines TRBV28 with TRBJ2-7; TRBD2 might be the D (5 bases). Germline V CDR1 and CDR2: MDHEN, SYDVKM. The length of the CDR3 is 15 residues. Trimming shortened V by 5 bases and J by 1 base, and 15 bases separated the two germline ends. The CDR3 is CASSPNPPGSYEQYV. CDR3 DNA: TGTGCCAGCAGTCCAAATCCACCGGGATCCTACGAGCAGTACGTC.

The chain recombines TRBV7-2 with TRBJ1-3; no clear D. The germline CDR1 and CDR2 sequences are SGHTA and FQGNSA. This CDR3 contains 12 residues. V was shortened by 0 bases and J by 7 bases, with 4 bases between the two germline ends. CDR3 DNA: TGTGCCAGCAGCTTAGCGGAGAACACCATATATTTT. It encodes CASSLAENTIYF.

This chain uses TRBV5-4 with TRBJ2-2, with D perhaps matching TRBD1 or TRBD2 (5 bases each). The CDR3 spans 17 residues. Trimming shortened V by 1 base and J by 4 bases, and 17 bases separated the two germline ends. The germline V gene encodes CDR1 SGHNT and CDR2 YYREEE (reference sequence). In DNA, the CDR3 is TGTGCCAGCAGCTTGCATTGGGGATCTGGGGGCACCGGGGAGCTGTTTTTT. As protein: CASSLHWGSGGTGELFF.

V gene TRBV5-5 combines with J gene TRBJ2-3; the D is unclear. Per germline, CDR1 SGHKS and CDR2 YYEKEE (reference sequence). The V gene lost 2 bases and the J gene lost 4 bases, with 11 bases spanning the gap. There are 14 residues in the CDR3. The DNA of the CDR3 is TGTGCCAGCAGCTTAACCTCCATAGCAGATACGCAGTATTTT. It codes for CASSLTSIADTQYF.

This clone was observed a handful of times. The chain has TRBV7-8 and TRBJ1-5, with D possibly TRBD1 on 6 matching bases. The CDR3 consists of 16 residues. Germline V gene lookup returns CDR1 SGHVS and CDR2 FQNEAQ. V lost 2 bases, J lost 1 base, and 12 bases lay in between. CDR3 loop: CASSLNWGASNQPQHF. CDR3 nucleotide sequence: TGTGCCAGCAGCTTAAATTGGGGGGCGAGCAATCAGCCCCAGCATTTT.

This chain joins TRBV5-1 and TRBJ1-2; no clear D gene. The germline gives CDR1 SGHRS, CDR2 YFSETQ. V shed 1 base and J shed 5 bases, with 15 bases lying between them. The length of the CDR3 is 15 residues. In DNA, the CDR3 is TGCGCCAGCAGCTTGAGCGTGCCCGCCCCTTATGGCTACACCTTC. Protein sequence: CASSLSVPAPYGYTF.

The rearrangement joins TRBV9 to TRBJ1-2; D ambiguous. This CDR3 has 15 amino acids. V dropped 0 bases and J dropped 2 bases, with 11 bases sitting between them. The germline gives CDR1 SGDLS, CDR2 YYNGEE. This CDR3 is CASSVGRQANYGYTF. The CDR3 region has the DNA TGTGCCAGCAGCGTAGGGAGACAAGCAAACTATGGCTACACCTTC.

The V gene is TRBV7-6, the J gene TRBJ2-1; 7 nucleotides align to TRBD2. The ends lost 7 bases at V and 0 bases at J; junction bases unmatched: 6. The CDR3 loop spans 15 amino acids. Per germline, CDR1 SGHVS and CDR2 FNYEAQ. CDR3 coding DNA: TGTGCCAGCATTGCGGGAGTGGGCTCCTACAATGAGCAGTTCTTC. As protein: CASIAGVGSYNEQFF.

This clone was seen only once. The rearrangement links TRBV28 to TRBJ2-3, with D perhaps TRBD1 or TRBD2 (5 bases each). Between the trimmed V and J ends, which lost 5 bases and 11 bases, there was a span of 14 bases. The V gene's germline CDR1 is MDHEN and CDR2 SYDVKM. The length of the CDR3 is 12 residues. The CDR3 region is CASSPPGRKQYF. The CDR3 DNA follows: TGTGCCAGCAGTCCTCCGGGACGGAAGCAGTATTTT.

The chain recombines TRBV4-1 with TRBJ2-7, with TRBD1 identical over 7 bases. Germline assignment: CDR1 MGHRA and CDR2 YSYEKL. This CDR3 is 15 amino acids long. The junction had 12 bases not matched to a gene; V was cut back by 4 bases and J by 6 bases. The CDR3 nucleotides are TGCGCCAGCAGCCCAACGTTCCGGGACAGAAGCGAGCAGTACTTC. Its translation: CASSPTFRDRSEQYF.

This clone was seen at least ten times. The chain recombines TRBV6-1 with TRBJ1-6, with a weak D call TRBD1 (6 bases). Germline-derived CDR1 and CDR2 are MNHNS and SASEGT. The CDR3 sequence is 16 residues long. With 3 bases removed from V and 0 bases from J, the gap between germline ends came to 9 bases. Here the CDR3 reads CASSDDRSSYNSPLHF. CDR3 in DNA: TGTGCCAGCAGTGATGACAGGAGCTCCTATAATTCACCCCTCCACTTT.

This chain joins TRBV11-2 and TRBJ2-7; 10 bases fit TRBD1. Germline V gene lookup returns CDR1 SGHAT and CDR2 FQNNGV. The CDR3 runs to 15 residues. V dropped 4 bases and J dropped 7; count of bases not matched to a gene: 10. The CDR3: CASSSSGQGGREQYV. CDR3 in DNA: TGTGCCAGCAGCTCGAGCGGACAGGGGGGGCGAGAGCAGTACGTC.

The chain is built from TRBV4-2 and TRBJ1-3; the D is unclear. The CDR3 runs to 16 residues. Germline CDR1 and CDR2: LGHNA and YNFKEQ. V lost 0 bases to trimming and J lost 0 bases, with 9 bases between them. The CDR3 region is CASSQDSGSSGNTIYF. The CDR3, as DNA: TGTGCCAGCAGCCAAGATTCGGGGAGCTCTGGAAACACCATATATTTT.

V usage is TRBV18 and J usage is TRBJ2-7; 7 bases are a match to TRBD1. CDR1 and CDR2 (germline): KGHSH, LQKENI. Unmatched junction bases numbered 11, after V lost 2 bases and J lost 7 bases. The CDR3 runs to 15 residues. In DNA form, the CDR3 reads TGTGCCAGCTCACCATATCAACGACAGGGTCGTGAGCAGTACTTC. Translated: CASSPYQRQGREQYF.

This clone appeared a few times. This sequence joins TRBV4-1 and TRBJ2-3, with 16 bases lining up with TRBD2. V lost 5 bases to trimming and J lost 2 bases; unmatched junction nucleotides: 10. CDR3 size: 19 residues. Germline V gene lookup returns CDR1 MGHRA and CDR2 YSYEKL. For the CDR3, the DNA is TGCGCCAGCAGCGCGCCGGGACTAGCGGGAGGGCCCGACACAGATACGCAGTATTTT. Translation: CASSAPGLAGGPDTDTQYF.

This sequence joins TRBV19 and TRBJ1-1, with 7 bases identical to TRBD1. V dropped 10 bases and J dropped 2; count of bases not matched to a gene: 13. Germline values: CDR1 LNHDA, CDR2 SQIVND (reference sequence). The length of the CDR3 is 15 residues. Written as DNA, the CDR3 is TGTGCCACTCGGGACAGAGGAATTATCAACACTGAAGCTTTCTTT. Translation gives CATRDRGIINTEAFF.

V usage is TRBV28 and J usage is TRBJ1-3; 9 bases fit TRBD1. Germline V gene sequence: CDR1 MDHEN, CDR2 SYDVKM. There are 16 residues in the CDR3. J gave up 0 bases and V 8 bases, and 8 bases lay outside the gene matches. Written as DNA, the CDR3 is TGTGCCAGCGGGGAGACAGGGGGAGACTCTGGAAACACCATATATTTT. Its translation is CASGETGGDSGNTIYF.

CDR3 sequence: CASRKQGGRTEAFF. DNA of the CDR3: TGTGCCAGCAGGAAACAGGGGGGGCGCACTGAAGCTTTCTTT. The chain links TRBV6-5 to TRBJ1-1, with 8 positions matching TRBD1. CDR3 length equals 14 residues. Germline trimming cut 6 bases from V and 4 bases from J; bases unmatched to any gene: 7. Per the germline V gene, CDR1 is MNHEY and CDR2 is SVGAGI.

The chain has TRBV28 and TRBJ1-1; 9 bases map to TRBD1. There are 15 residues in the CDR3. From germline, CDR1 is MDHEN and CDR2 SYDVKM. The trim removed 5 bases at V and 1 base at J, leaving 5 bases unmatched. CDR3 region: CASSTWTGANTEAFF. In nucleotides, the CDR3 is TGTGCCAGCAGTACATGGACAGGGGCGAACACTGAAGCTTTCTTT.

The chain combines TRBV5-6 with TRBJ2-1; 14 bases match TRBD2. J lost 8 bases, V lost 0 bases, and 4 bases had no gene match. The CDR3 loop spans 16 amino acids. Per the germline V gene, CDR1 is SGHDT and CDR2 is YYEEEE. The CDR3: CASSLGLAGGGDEQFF. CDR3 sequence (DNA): TGTGCCAGCAGCTTGGGACTAGCGGGAGGGGGTGATGAGCAGTTCTTC.

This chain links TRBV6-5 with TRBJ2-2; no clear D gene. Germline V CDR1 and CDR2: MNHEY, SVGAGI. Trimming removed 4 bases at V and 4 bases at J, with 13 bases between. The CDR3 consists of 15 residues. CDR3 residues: CASSSGLGGTGELFF. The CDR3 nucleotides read TGTGCCAGCAGTTCCGGTCTGGGTGGCACCGGGGAGCTGTTTTTT.

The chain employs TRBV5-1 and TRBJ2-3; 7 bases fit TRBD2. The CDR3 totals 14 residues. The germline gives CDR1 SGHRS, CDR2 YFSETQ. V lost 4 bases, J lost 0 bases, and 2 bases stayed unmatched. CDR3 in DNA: TGCGCCAGCAGCCGCGGGGGAAGCACAGATACGCAGTATTTT. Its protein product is CASSRGGSTDTQYF.

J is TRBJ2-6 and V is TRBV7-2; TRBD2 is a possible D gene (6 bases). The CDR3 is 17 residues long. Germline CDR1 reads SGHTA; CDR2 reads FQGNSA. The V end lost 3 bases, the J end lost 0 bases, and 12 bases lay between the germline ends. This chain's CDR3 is CASSFSGRISGANVLTF. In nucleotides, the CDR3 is TGTGCCAGCAGCTTCTCAGGGAGGATCTCTGGGGCCAACGTCCTGACTTTC.

The CDR3 here is CASRHRGRMETQYF. In nucleotides, the CDR3 is TGTGCCAGCAGGCACAGGGGGCGGATGGAGACCCAGTACTTC. The chain carries TRBV6-5 and TRBJ2-5; 9 bases align to TRBD1. The CDR3 length is 14 residues. Trimming at V came to 6 bases and at J to 5 bases, leaving 7 bases not matched to a gene. Germline CDR1 MNHEY, CDR2 SVGAGI.

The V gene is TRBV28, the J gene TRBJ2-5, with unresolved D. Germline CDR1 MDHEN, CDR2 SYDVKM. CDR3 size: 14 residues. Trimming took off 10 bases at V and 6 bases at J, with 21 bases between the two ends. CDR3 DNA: TGTGCCATTACTGCCTTGATTGGGTCCAAGACCCAGTACTTC. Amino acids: CAITALIGSKTQYF.

The CDR3 DNA is TGCAGCCATCGGGACAGCACAGATACGCAGTATTTT. Protein: CSHRDSTDTQYF. This chain links TRBV29-1 with TRBJ2-3, with D perhaps matching TRBD1 or TRBD2 (5 bases each). Germline CDR1 and CDR2: SQVTM and ANQGSEA. This CDR3 has 12 amino acids. Trimming shortened V by 8 bases and J by 0 bases, and 9 bases separated the two germline ends.

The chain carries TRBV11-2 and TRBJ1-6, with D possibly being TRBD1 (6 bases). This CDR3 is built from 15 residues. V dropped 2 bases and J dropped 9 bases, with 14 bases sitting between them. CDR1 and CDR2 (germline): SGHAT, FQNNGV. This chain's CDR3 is CASSLTQGPISPLHF. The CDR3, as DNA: TGTGCCAGCAGCTTAACTCAGGGGCCTATTTCACCCCTCCACTTT.